Reported below is one TCR beta chain. PCR primers comprised 60 Vbeta and 13 Jbeta primers. TCRdb's table, derived via immunoSEQ multiplex PCR, lists solely in-frame clones and lacks some. The data hold about 160,000 clones, with around 78% observed a single time. This record belongs to a study of cytomegalovirus exposure and HLA in healthy donors. Germline V lookup: CDR1 SGHRS, CDR2 YFSETQ. This CDR3 has 14 residues. The sequenced sample was PBMCs. This receptor was obtained from a female donor in good health and CMV-seronegative. This chain joins TRBV5-1 and TRBJ2-5; 10 nucleotides line up with TRBD1. Matching the DNA end better, TRBJ2-7 makes the J call doubtful. For the CDR3, the DNA is TGCGCCAGCAGCCCCGGGACAGGGGCGTACGAGCAGTACTTC. Its protein is CASSPGTGAYEQYF.